This is a list of T cell receptor beta chains from one sample in a study of shared clonotypes between healthy human individuals. Data came from immunoSEQ multiplex PCR; TCRdb stores just in-frame clones and leaves some out. This sample has more than 2 million clones, with over 85% found just once. The source material was naive CD4+ T cells sorted from blood. The receptors stem from a man younger than 30 in good health. Both conserved end residues are part of each CDR3. Each record gives: V gene, D gene, J gene, CDR3 length, CDR3 DNA, CDR3 protein. D genes are given only for firm matches.

TRBV5-6	.	TRBJ1-1	12	TGTGCCAGCAGCGTTGATGGGACTGAAGCTTTCTTT	CASSVDGTEAFF
TRBV7-2	.	TRBJ2-3	15	TGTGCCAGCAGCTTAGAGGCAGGGGTGACAGATACGCAGTATTTT	CASSLEAGVTDTQYF
TRBV20-1	.	TRBJ1-2	11	TGCAGTGCTACCCATGCCCATGGCTACACCTTC	CSATHAHGYTF
TRBV28	.	TRBJ2-7	12	TGTGCCAGCAACCGGCCCTCCTACGAGCAGTACTTC	CASNRPSYEQYF
TRBV30	.	TRBJ1-3	15	TGTGCCTGGAGTCCGGACAGTTACTCTGGAAACACCATATATTTT	CAWSPDSYSGNTIYF
TRBV19	TRBD1	TRBJ1-6	15	TGTGCCAGTAGTATAGAGGGAACAGGGGGTTCACCCCTCCACTTT	CASSIEGTGGSPLHF
TRBV5-1	TRBD2	TRBJ2-7	17	TGCGCCAGCAGCTTGGCCCCTTGGGCCGGGACTAGTAGCGAGCAGTACTTC	CASSLAPWAGTSSEQYF
TRBV20-1	.	TRBJ2-3	9	TGCAGTGCTGGAGATACGCAGTATTTT	CSAGDTQYF
TRBV18	.	TRBJ1-1	16	TGTGCCAGCTCACCCCTCGCGCAAGCAGGGAACACTGAAGCTTTCTTT	CASSPLAQAGNTEAFF
TRBV27	.	TRBJ1-5	15	TGTGCCACGGCTCCGGGGGGTTGGGGCAATCAGCCCCAGCATTTT	CATAPGGWGNQPQHF
TRBV6-1	.	TRBJ1-5	14	TGTGCCAGCTCTGATCCACCAAGTAATCAGCCCCAGCATTTT	CASSDPPSNQPQHF